Listed below are T cell receptor beta chains from one sample, sequenced in a study of cytomegalovirus exposure and HLA in healthy donors. Method: immunoSEQ multiplex PCR; TCRdb's copy keeps in-frame clones and lacks some. The sample includes 90,000 to 150,000 clones, 80% of them seen just once. The sequenced sample consisted of PBMCs. The receptors originated from a middle-aged man in good health and CMV-seronegative. Each CDR3 is given with its conserved first and last residue. Fields, in order: J gene, clone size, D gene, V gene, CDR3 DNA, CDR3 protein. A D gene is named only where the DNA matches it firmly. Part of the rows lack a size; the others show once, few, many or a class for expanded clones.

J: TRBJ1-4
size: few
D: -
V: TRBV19
DNA: TGTGCCGCGACCACGCCTGGGACGGGAGGGGGTGAAAAACTGTTTTTT
CDR3: CAATTPGTGGGEKLFF

J: TRBJ2-7
size: -
D: TRBD2
V: TRBV7-9
DNA: TGTGCCAGCAGCCATCGACTAGCGTCCTACGAGCAGTACTTC
CDR3: CASSHRLASYEQYF

J: TRBJ2-3
size: -
D: -
V: TRBV14
DNA: TGTGCCAGCAGCCTGCATACAGGTGGCGCAGATACGCAGTATTTT
CDR3: CASSLHTGGADTQYF

J: TRBJ2-7
size: -
D: TRBD2
V: TRBV5-4
DNA: TGTGCCAGCAGCCCGATAGCGGGAGCCAGCAACGAGCAGTACTTC
CDR3: CASSPIAGASNEQYF

J: TRBJ2-1
size: -
D: TRBD2
V: TRBV11-2
DNA: TGTGCCAGCAGCTCGCGACTAGCGGGAGGGGGTGAGCAGTTCTTC
CDR3: CASSSRLAGGGEQFF

J: TRBJ2-5
size: -
D: -
V: TRBV19
DNA: TGTGCCAGTAGTATCCTCGGGACACCCCAAGAGACCCAGTACTTC
CDR3: CASSILGTPQETQYF

J: TRBJ2-7
size: -
D: -
V: TRBV5-1
DNA: TGCGCCAGCAGCTTGCGCAGGGACGAGCAGTACTTC
CDR3: CASSLRRDEQYF

J: TRBJ1-1
size: few
D: -
V: TRBV5-5
DNA: TGTGCCAGCAGCTTGGCAAAGACTAGTACTGAAGCTTTCTTT
CDR3: CASSLAKTSTEAFF

J: TRBJ2-7
size: -
D: TRBD1
V: TRBV2
DNA: TGTGCCAGCAGTGTAGGAGGACAGGGGACCCACGAGCAGTACTTC
CDR3: CASSVGGQGTHEQYF

J: TRBJ2-7
size: -
D: TRBD2
V: TRBV7-3
DNA: TGTGCCAGCAGCTTAGGGGGACTAGCGGGAGTCGATGAGCAGTACTTC
CDR3: CASSLGGLAGVDEQYF